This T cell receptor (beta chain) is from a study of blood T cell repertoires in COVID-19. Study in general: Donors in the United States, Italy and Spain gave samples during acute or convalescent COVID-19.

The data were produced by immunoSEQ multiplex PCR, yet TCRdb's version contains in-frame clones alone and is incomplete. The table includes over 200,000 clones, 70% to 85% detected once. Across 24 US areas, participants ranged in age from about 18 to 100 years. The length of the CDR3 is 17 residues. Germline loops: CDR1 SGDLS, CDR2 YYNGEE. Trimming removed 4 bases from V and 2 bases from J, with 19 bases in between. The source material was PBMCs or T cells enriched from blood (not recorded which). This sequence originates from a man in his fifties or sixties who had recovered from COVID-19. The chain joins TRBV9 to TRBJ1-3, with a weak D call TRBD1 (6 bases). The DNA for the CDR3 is TGTGCCAGCAGCCTACACGGAGAGGGGGACACTGGAAACACCATATATTTT. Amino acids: CASSLHGEGDTGNTIYF.